The T cell receptor (beta chain) under discussion was sequenced for a study of blood T cell repertoires in COVID-19. Across the study: Sample material is recorded as cDNA or gDNA derived from T cells, B-cell-depleted T cells, or PBMCs.

V shed 1 base and J 7 bases; nucleotides not matched to a gene: 21. Germline CDR1 MNHNS, CDR2 SASEGT. The CDR3 loop spans 21 amino acids. All enrollees were roughly 18 to 89 years old and from 24 US areas. In assigning cohorts, the study relied on participant-reported clinical history. In the 2 weeks before study entry, exposed participants met a COVID-19 case, which was PCR-confirmed or clinician-diagnosed. Repertoires were generated with immunoSEQ multiplex PCR, while TCRdb's copy carries only in-frame clones and drops some. Seen here are a few hundred thousand clones, roughly 84% observed once, and the top ten hold roughly 1.4%.

Sequencing was performed on PBMCs or T cells enriched from blood (not recorded which). The receptor comes from a young woman who had been exposed to COVID-19. This chain links TRBV6-1 with TRBJ2-1, with 11 nucleotides matching TRBD2. The CDR3 is CASSEVAATSGDSGPPNEQFF. CDR3 DNA sequence: TGTGCCAGCAGTGAAGTTGCCGCGACTAGCGGGGACTCAGGTCCGCCAAATGAGCAGTTCTTC.